The 10 T cell receptor beta chains below all came from one sample that was sequenced in a study of regulatory T cells in long-lasting Graves disease. Time point meaning: persistent/refractory GD, antithyroid drugs over 5 years with positive TRAb. From RNA extracted from PBMCs, the TCR library was made. For TCR beta, libraries came from iRepertoire HTBI primers and Arm-PCR of CDR3 regions. Via MiXCR, TCRdb re-called the multiplex PCR reads, giving one row per CDR3 protein. Seen here are hundreds of thousands of distinct CDR3 sequences, roughly 21% observed once, and the top ten hold about 7%. This specimen was peripheral blood mononuclear cells (PBMCs), taken when the disease was refractory, from a patient treated with antithyroid drugs. These TCRs come from a female donor with Graves disease.

This clonotype was detected ten times or more. J is TRBJ2-5 and V is TRBV24-1, with 9 bases lining up with TRBD2. CDR3 length: 16 amino acids. The germline gives CDR1 KGHDR, CDR2 SFDVKD. V was pared by 0 bases and J by 5 bases, with 6 bases of the junction left unmatched. The DNA of the CDR3 is TGTGCCACCAGTGATTTGCGGGGCGGGGGGGCCGAGACCCAGTACTTC. Translating it yields CATSDLRGGGAETQYF.

This clonotype has only a few counts. J is TRBJ1-1 and V is TRBV18; D not resolved. Germline CDR1 KGHSH, CDR2 LQKENI. This CDR3 is 14 amino acids long. The germline V and J ends were trimmed by 8 bases and 1 base, with 14 bases remaining between them. The CDR3: CASNNITANTEAFF. CDR3 nucleotide sequence: TGTGCCAGCAACAACATCACAGCGAACACTGAAGCTTTCTTT.

This clonotype has a count of ten or more. The V and J genes are TRBV28 and TRBJ2-7; D is undetermined. Trimming stripped 4 bases from V and 3 bases from J, with 7 bases between. Germline values: CDR1 MDHEN, CDR2 SYDVKM. CDR3 length: 12 residues. The CDR3 DNA reads TGTGCCAGCAGTTCCCACAGCTACGAGCAGTACTTC. Amino acid sequence: CASSSHSYEQYF.

This clonotype was observed many times. This chain joins TRBV15 and TRBJ1-1; 7 bases are shared with TRBD1. This CDR3 region has 14 residues. V was clipped by 4 bases and J by 1 base; unmatched bases: 3. Per the germline V gene, CDR1 is LNHNV and CDR2 is YYDKDF (reference sequence). CDR3 DNA sequence: TGTGCCACCAGCAATGACAGGGAGAACACTGAAGCTTTCTTT. Translating gives CATSNDRENTEAFF. Based on the CDR3 plus reference TRBV15 and TRBJ1-1, the full variable domain is DAMVIQNPRYQVTQFGKPVTLSCSQTLNHNVMYWYQQKSSQAPKLLFHYYDKDFNNEADTPDNFQSRRPNTSFCFLDIRSPGLGDTAMYLCATSNDRENTEAFFGQGTRLTVV.

This clonotype turned up a few times. The chain employs TRBV10-3 and TRBJ1-5; 8 nucleotides align to TRBD1. With V trimmed by 6 bases and J by 4 bases, 5 bases remained unmatched. The CDR3 loop spans 14 amino acids. Per the germline V gene, CDR1 is ENHRY and CDR2 is SYGVKD. CDR3 bases: TGTGCCATCAGGGAGGACAGGGTAAATCAGCCCCAGCATTTT. Translating gives CAIREDRVNQPQHF.

The chain combines TRBV28 with TRBJ2-3; 12 bases align to TRBD2. V shed 3 bases, J shed 5 bases, and the junction held 6 bases outside the gene matches. CDR1 is MDHEN and CDR2 is SYDVKM in the germline V gene. The CDR3 covers 16 residues. DNA of the CDR3: TGTGCCAGCAGTTTTCCCCTAGCGGGGGGGGGAGATACGCAGTATTTT. The encoded protein is CASSFPLAGGGDTQYF. The full variable domain, rest sourced from reference TRBV28 and TRBJ2-3, is DVKVTQSSRYLVKRTGEKVFLECVQDMDHENMFWYRQDPGLGLRLIYFSYDVKMKEKGDIPEGYSVSREKKERFSLILESASTNQTSMYLCASSFPLAGGGDTQYFGPGTRLTVL.

This chain links TRBV5-5 with TRBJ2-5; TRBD1 matches at 9 bases. There are 15 residues in the CDR3. Unmatched junction bases numbered 8, after V lost 3 bases and J lost 5 bases. The germline CDR1 and CDR2 sequences are SGHKS and YYEKEE (reference sequence). CDR3 nucleotide sequence: TGTGCCAGCAGCTGGACAGGGGATTTCGTCGAGACCCAGTACTTC. Amino acids: CASSWTGDFVETQYF.

The gene calls are TRBV5-1 and TRBJ2-3; TRBD2 matches at 8 bases. Germline V CDR1 and CDR2: SGHRS, YFSETQ. CDR3 length: 15 amino acids. The V segment lost 0 bases and the J segment 6 bases; nucleotides outside the gene matches: 6. The CDR3 DNA reads TGCGCCAGCAGCTTGGCGGCGGGGGGACCGGATACGCAGTATTTT. Protein: CASSLAAGGPDTQYF.

This clonotype was observed many times. The chain has TRBV12-3 or TRBV12-4 and TRBJ1-5, with 7 bases aligning to TRBD1. V lost 3 bases to trimming and J lost 4 bases; unmatched junction nucleotides: 18. The CDR3 has 19 residues. CDR3 coding DNA: TGTGCCAGCAGTTTGAGGAGATGGATCCCGGGACAGTCTAATCAGCCCCAGCATTTT. Translating gives CASSLRRWIPGQSNQPQHF.

This clonotype was recorded many times. This chain joins TRBV7-8 and TRBJ2-5, with 7 bases identical to TRBD2. Per the germline V gene, CDR1 is SGHVS and CDR2 is FQNEAQ. J gave up 0 bases and V 3 bases, and 4 bases lay outside the gene matches. CDR3 length equals 15 residues. CDR3 in DNA: TGTGCCAGCAGCTTTAGTCTAGCGGACCAAGAGACCCAGTACTTC. Translation: CASSFSLADQETQYF.